What follows are 3 T cell receptor beta chains derived from one specimen sequenced in a study of cytomegalovirus exposure and HLA in healthy donors. PCR employed 60 Vbeta and 13 Jbeta primers. The method was immunoSEQ multiplex PCR; TCRdb's version includes in-frame clones alone and lacks a portion of them. The table includes 200,000 or so clones, around 77% detected once. Sample: PBMCs. The receptors here all came from a woman aged 25 to 45 in good health and CMV-seronegative.

Only a few counts were recorded for this clone. This sequence joins TRBV7-3 and TRBJ1-1; the D gene is possibly TRBD1 (5 bases). The CDR3 contains 13 residues. CDR1 and CDR2 from the germline V gene are SGHTA and FQGTGA. V gave up 2 bases and J gave up 3 bases, with 7 bases separating them. CDR3 amino acids: CASSLRGDTEAFF. Written as DNA, the CDR3 is TGTGCCAGCAGCTTACGGGGGGACACTGAAGCTTTCTTT.

This clone was detected only once. The chain links TRBV5-4 to TRBJ1-1, with D unresolved. Germline-derived CDR1 and CDR2 are SGHNT and YYREEE (reference sequence). The CDR3 is made up of 14 amino acids. V dropped 4 bases and J dropped 3 bases, with 13 bases sitting between them. This CDR3 is CASSLPQSYTEAFF. The CDR3 DNA sequence: TGTGCCAGCAGCCTGCCCCAGTCTTACACTGAAGCTTTCTTT.

The chain links TRBV19 to TRBJ1-5; 9 positions match TRBD1. CDR3 size: 16 residues. After removal of 7 bases from V and 6 bases from J, the junction contained 13 bases not matched to a gene. Germline CDR1 is LNHDA and CDR2 is SQIVND (reference sequence). The CDR3 nucleotides read TGTGCCAGTAAGGCCTCCGGACAGGGGTTCACTCAGCCCCAGCATTTT. Encoded protein: CASKASGQGFTQPQHF.